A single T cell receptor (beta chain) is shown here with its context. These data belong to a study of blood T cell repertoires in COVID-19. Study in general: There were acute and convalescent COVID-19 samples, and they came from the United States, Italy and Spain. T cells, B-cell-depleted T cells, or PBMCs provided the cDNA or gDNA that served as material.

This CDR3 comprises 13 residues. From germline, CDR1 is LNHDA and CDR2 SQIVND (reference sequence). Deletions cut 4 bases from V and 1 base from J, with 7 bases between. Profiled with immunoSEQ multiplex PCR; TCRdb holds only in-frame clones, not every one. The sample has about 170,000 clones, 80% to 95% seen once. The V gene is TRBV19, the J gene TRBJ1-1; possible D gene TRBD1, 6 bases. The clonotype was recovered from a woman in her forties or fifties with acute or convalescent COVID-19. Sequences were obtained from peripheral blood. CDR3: CASSTRGNTEAFF. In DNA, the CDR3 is TGTGCCAGTAGTACCAGGGGGAACACTGAAGCTTTCTTT.